This is a list of T cell receptor beta chains from one sample in a study of blood T cell repertoires in COVID-19. TCRdb's copy holds only in-frame clones and misses some; the assay was immunoSEQ multiplex PCR. The sample has some 300,000 clones; 70% to 90% are singletons. Sequencing was performed on peripheral blood. Source of these receptors: a man aged 65 to 85 with acute or convalescent COVID-19. Both conserved end residues are part of each CDR3. The order of the fields is V gene, J gene, CDR3 length, clone size, D gene, CDR3 protein, CDR3 DNA. A D gene is named only where the DNA matches it firmly. A row's size may be missing; if present it is once, few, many or a size class.

V: TRBV5-1
J: TRBJ1-1
length: 13
size: -
D: -
CDR3: CASSPSLNTEAFF
DNA: TGCGCCAGCAGCCCTTCTTTGAACACTGAAGCTTTCTTT

V: TRBV7-3
J: TRBJ2-1
length: 12
size: -
D: -
CDR3: CASSLPGDEQFF
DNA: TGTGCCAGCAGCCTACCGGGAGATGAGCAGTTCTTC

V: TRBV7-3
J: TRBJ2-1
length: 14
size: -
D: -
CDR3: CASSRQVSYNEQFF
DNA: TGTGCCAGCAGCCGACAGGTTTCCTACAATGAGCAGTTCTTC

V: TRBV5-1
J: TRBJ1-4
length: 15
size: -
D: TRBD1
CDR3: CASSSGQGTNEKLFF
DNA: TGCGCCAGCAGCTCAGGACAGGGAACTAATGAAAAACTGTTTTTT

V: TRBV6-2/TRBV6-3
J: TRBJ1-2
length: 13
size: -
D: TRBD1
CDR3: CASSRSPGQGYTF
DNA: TGTGCCAGCAGCAGATCTCCGGGACAGGGCTACACCTTC

V: TRBV7-2
J: TRBJ2-7
length: 14
size: -
D: TRBD1
CDR3: CASSEGASLYEQYF
DNA: TGTGCCAGCAGCGAGGGGGCGAGTTTATACGAGCAGTACTTC

V: TRBV30
J: TRBJ2-3
length: 15
size: -
D: -
CDR3: CAWSVDWRSEDTQYF
DNA: TGTGCCTGGAGTGTCGATTGGCGGAGTGAGGATACGCAGTATTTT

V: TRBV4-2
J: TRBJ2-7
length: 15
size: -
D: TRBD2
CDR3: CASSQRLAGDYEQYF
DNA: TGTGCCAGCAGCCAGAGACTAGCGGGGGACTACGAGCAGTACTTC

V: TRBV7-8
J: TRBJ1-3
length: 12
size: once
D: -
CDR3: CASRPDANTIYF
DNA: TGTGCCAGCCGCCCAGATGCAAACACCATATATTTT

V: TRBV5-4
J: TRBJ2-1
length: 16
size: -
D: TRBD1
CDR3: CASSSRTQGSYNEQFF
DNA: TGTGCCAGCAGCAGCCGGACACAGGGGTCCTACAATGAGCAGTTCTTC

V: TRBV28
J: TRBJ2-2
length: 16
size: -
D: TRBD2
CDR3: CASSPRTSWGTGELFF
DNA: TGTGCCAGCAGTCCGCGGACTAGCTGGGGCACCGGGGAGCTGTTTTTT

V: TRBV5-1
J: TRBJ2-3
length: 17
size: -
D: TRBD2
CDR3: CASSLGLGAGASDTQYF
DNA: TGCGCCAGCAGCTTGGGATTAGGGGCGGGAGCATCAGATACGCAGTATTTT

V: TRBV7-2
J: TRBJ2-2
length: 16
size: -
D: -
CDR3: CASSARDKLNTGELFF
DNA: TGTGCCAGCAGCGCCAGGGACAAGTTGAACACCGGGGAGCTGTTTTTT

V: TRBV30
J: TRBJ1-2
length: 13
size: -
D: TRBD1
CDR3: CAWSAGGGGGYTF
DNA: TGTGCCTGGAGTGCAGGGGGAGGTGGCGGCTACACCTTC

V: TRBV28
J: TRBJ2-1
length: 17
size: -
D: TRBD1
CDR3: CASSSFFRDRGYNEQFF
DNA: TGTGCCAGCAGTTCTTTTTTCCGGGACAGGGGGTACAATGAGCAGTTCTTC

V: TRBV7-2
J: TRBJ2-7
length: 14
size: -
D: TRBD1
CDR3: CASSKTGTSYEQYF
DNA: TGTGCCAGCAGCAAGACAGGGACCTCCTACGAGCAGTACTTC

V: TRBV2
J: TRBJ2-2
length: 14
size: -
D: TRBD1
CDR3: CASSTGVGTGELFF
DNA: TGTGCCAGCAGTACAGGGGTCGGGACCGGGGAGCTGTTTTTT

V: TRBV5-1
J: TRBJ1-2
length: 14
size: -
D: -
CDR3: CASSLVWGDVGYTF
DNA: TGCGCCAGCAGCTTGGTCTGGGGCGATGTTGGCTACACCTTC

V: TRBV6-2/TRBV6-3
J: TRBJ2-1
length: 15
size: -
D: TRBD2
CDR3: CASSWGLTGDNEQFF
DNA: TGTGCCAGCAGTTGGGGACTAACGGGGGACAATGAGCAGTTCTTC

V: TRBV19
J: TRBJ2-2
length: 15
size: -
D: TRBD2
CDR3: CASSIGLASTGELFF
DNA: TGTGCCAGTAGTATCGGACTAGCCAGCACCGGGGAGCTGTTTTTT

V: TRBV7-2
J: TRBJ2-1
length: 16
size: once
D: TRBD2
CDR3: CASSLAQAGESNEQFF
DNA: TGTGCCAGCAGCTTAGCGCAGGCGGGGGAATCCAATGAGCAGTTCTTC

V: TRBV24-1
J: TRBJ1-2
length: 13
size: -
D: TRBD1
CDR3: CATSETGEDGYTF
DNA: TGTGCCACCAGTGAGACAGGGGAGGATGGCTACACCTTC

V: TRBV13
J: TRBJ2-1
length: 13
size: -
D: -
CDR3: CASSRDRSNEQFF
DNA: TGTGCCAGCAGCCGAGACAGGTCCAATGAGCAGTTCTTC

V: TRBV19
J: TRBJ2-7
length: 15
size: -
D: TRBD2
CDR3: CASSPLKREGYEQYF
DNA: TGTGCCAGTAGTCCCCTCAAGCGGGAGGGCTACGAGCAGTACTTC

V: TRBV6-1
J: TRBJ1-2
length: 13
size: -
D: -
CDR3: CASSEQAGDGYTF
DNA: TGTGCCAGCAGTGAACAGGCAGGGGATGGCTACACCTTC

V: TRBV27
J: TRBJ1-4
length: 17
size: -
D: TRBD1
CDR3: CASSLSGTGVYNEKLFF
DNA: TGTGCCAGCAGTTTATCCGGGACAGGTGTTTATAATGAAAAACTGTTTTTT

V: TRBV24-1
J: TRBJ2-6
length: 20
size: few
D: TRBD2
CDR3: CATSDETSGGEFSGANVLTF
DNA: TGTGCCACCAGTGATGAGACTAGCGGGGGAGAATTCTCTGGGGCCAACGTCCTGACTTTC

V: TRBV24-1
J: TRBJ1-5
length: 13
size: -
D: TRBD1
CDR3: CATSQGAGQPQHF
DNA: TGTGCCACCAGTCAGGGGGCGGGTCAGCCCCAGCATTTT

V: TRBV6-2/TRBV6-3
J: TRBJ2-1
length: 15
size: once
D: TRBD2
CDR3: CASSSSGRAYNEQFF
DNA: TGTGCCAGCAGTTCAAGCGGGAGGGCCTACAATGAGCAGTTCTTC

V: TRBV5-1
J: TRBJ2-3
length: 13
size: -
D: -
CDR3: CASSPLASDTQYF
DNA: TGCGCCAGCAGCCCATTAGCGTCCGATACGCAGTATTTT

V: TRBV6-5
J: TRBJ1-4
length: 16
size: -
D: TRBD1
CDR3: CASSYGGQGEGEKLFF
DNA: TGTGCCAGCAGTTACGGGGGACAGGGAGAGGGTGAAAAACTGTTTTTT

V: TRBV5-1
J: TRBJ2-1
length: 18
size: -
D: TRBD2
CDR3: CASSLGPLTSGRMNEQFF
DNA: TGCGCCAGCAGCTTGGGCCCCCTGACTAGCGGGAGAATGAATGAGCAGTTCTTC

V: TRBV20-1
J: TRBJ2-3
length: 15
size: -
D: TRBD2
CDR3: CSASSGGRGTDTQYF
DNA: TGCAGTGCTAGTTCGGGCGGGAGGGGGACAGATACGCAGTATTTT

V: TRBV4-3
J: TRBJ2-7
length: 16
size: -
D: -
CDR3: CASSQDWSDISYEQYF
DNA: TGCGCCAGCAGCCAAGATTGGTCGGACATCTCCTACGAGCAGTACTTC

V: TRBV5-1
J: TRBJ2-2
length: 15
size: -
D: TRBD1
CDR3: CASRTGGYESGELFF
DNA: TGCGCCAGCAGGACAGGGGGCTATGAGTCCGGGGAGCTGTTTTTT

V: TRBV7-9
J: TRBJ2-1
length: 15
size: -
D: TRBD1
CDR3: CASSRAQGAYNEQFF
DNA: TGTGCCAGCAGCCGCGCCCAGGGGGCATACAATGAGCAGTTCTTC

V: TRBV5-1
J: TRBJ2-3
length: 13
size: -
D: -
CDR3: CASKSDSLDTQYF
DNA: TGCGCCAGCAAGTCGGACAGTCTAGATACGCAGTATTTT

V: TRBV3-1/TRBV3-2
J: TRBJ1-2
length: 15
size: -
D: TRBD1
CDR3: CASSLRTGEVSGYTF
DNA: TGTGCCAGCAGCCTACGGACAGGGGAGGTTAGTGGCTACACCTTC

V: TRBV19
J: TRBJ2-7
length: 15
size: -
D: -
CDR3: CASSISADNSYEQYF
DNA: TGTGCCAGTAGTATTTCGGCTGACAACTCCTACGAGCAGTACTTC

V: TRBV9
J: TRBJ2-3
length: 14
size: -
D: TRBD2
CDR3: CASSVGTSGGALYF
DNA: TGTGCCAGCAGCGTAGGGACTAGCGGGGGGGCGTTGTATTTT

V: TRBV19
J: TRBJ2-1
length: 13
size: once
D: TRBD2
CDR3: CASSTRTSGRQFF
DNA: TGTGCCAGTAGTACGAGGACTAGCGGGAGGCAGTTCTTC

V: TRBV6-2/TRBV6-3
J: TRBJ2-2
length: 18
size: -
D: TRBD2
CDR3: CASSYRPIAGANTGELFF
DNA: TGTGCCAGCAGTTACCGCCCCATAGCGGGAGCGAACACCGGGGAGCTGTTTTTT

V: TRBV10-3
J: TRBJ1-1
length: 15
size: -
D: -
CDR3: CAISENSNPNTEAFF
DNA: TGTGCCATCAGTGAGAACAGCAACCCGAACACTGAAGCTTTCTTT

V: TRBV18
J: TRBJ2-7
length: 14
size: -
D: TRBD2
CDR3: CASSELAGGNEQYF
DNA: TGTGCCAGCTCAGAACTAGCGGGGGGGAACGAGCAGTACTTC

V: TRBV7-9
J: TRBJ2-2
length: 15
size: -
D: -
CDR3: CASSFITGGTGELFF
DNA: TGTGCCAGCAGCTTTATTACAGGTGGCACCGGGGAGCTGTTTTTT

V: TRBV28
J: TRBJ2-1
length: 17
size: -
D: -
CDR3: CASSSPPGGRFGNEQFF
DNA: TGTGCCAGCAGCTCTCCCCCCGGGGGGCGCTTCGGGAATGAGCAGTTCTTC

V: TRBV7-9
J: TRBJ2-7
length: 12
size: -
D: -
CDR3: CASSLGTSEQYF
DNA: TGTGCCAGCAGCTTAGGCACTAGTGAGCAGTACTTC

V: TRBV27
J: TRBJ2-7
length: 16
size: -
D: TRBD2
CDR3: CASSLGPGLAGGEQYF
DNA: TGTGCCAGCAGTTTAGGCCCGGGACTAGCGGGAGGCGAGCAGTACTTC

V: TRBV20-1
J: TRBJ1-5
length: 15
size: -
D: -
CDR3: CSASGFSGMGEPQHF
DNA: TGCAGTGCTAGTGGTTTTTCAGGGATGGGCGAGCCCCAGCATTTT

V: TRBV18
J: TRBJ2-3
length: 15
size: -
D: TRBD2
CDR3: CASSPGTSGRDTQYF
DNA: TGTGCCAGCTCACCAGGGACTAGCGGGAGGGATACGCAGTATTTT

V: TRBV6-5
J: TRBJ1-6
length: 15
size: -
D: TRBD1
CDR3: CASSYPDRGNSPLHF
DNA: TGTGCCAGCAGTTACCCGGACAGGGGTAATTCACCCCTCCACTTT